This TCR beta chain was identified during a study of T cells in Graves' hyperthyroidism and ophthalmopathy. Study findings and constraints: A model of 13 V-J features distinguished ophthalmopathy from stable hyperthyroidism. The model forecast ophthalmopathy, anticipating it by a median approximately 6 months before onset. Blood samples included most of the expanded thyroid clonotypes exceeding 0.001.

The CDR3 runs to 17 residues. Germline V lookup: CDR1 MNHEY, CDR2 SMNVEV (reference sequence). The V segment lost 6 bases and the J segment 4 bases; nucleotides outside the gene matches: 11. Exclusion of a patient resulted from uncontrolled infection, other autoimmune disease, pregnancy or lactation. As regards this clonotype: Its specificity is unknown.

Amplified TCR beta CDR3 regions derived from RNA transcripts. First-round RT-PCR targeting the TCR CDR3 was performed with the HTBI primer set. One entry per CDR3 protein, called by TCRdb with MiXCR from the multiplex PCR reads. The sample consists of over 200,000 distinct CDR3 sequences, roughly 15% of them appearing once. The chain combines TRBV27 with TRBJ1-5; TRBD1 aligns across 11 bases. The sequenced material came from blood. This receptor was obtained from a woman between 40 and 50 years old with Graves' hyperthyroidism that later progressed to Graves' ophthalmopathy. Here the CDR3 DNA reads TGTGCCAGCAGCCCCGTCGTAGGGACAGGGGGTAATCAGCCCCAGCATTTT. It is translated as CASSPVVGTGGNQPQHF.